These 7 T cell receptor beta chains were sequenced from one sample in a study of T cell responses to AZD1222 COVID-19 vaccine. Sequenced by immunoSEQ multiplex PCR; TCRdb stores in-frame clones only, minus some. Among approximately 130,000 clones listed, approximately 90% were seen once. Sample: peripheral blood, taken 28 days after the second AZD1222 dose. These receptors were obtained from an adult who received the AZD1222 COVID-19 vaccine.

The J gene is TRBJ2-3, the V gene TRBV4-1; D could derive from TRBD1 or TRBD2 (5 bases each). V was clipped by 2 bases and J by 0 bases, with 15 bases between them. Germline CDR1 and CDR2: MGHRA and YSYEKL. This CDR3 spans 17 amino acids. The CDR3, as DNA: TGCGCCAGCAGCCAAAGGGGCCTGAGGACTAGCACAGATACGCAGTATTTT. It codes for CASSQRGLRTSTDTQYF.

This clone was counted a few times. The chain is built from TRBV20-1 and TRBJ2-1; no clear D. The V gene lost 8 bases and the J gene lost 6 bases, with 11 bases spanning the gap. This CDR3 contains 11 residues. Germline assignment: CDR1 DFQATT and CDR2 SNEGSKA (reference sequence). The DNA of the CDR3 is TGCAGTTCCGGACGTCCCAATGAGCAGTTCTTC. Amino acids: CSSGRPNEQFF.

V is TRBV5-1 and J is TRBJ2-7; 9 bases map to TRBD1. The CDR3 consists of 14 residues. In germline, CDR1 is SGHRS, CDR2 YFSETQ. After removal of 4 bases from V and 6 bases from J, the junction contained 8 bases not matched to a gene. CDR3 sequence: CASSMGQGEAEQYF. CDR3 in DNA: TGCGCCAGCAGCATGGGACAGGGTGAAGCCGAGCAGTACTTC.

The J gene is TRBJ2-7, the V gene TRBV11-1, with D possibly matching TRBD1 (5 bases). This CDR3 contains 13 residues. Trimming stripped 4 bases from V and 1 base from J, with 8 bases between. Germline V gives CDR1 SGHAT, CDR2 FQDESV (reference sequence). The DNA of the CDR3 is TGTGCCAGCAGCTGGACAAATTCCTACGAGCAGTACTTC. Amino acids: CASSWTNSYEQYF. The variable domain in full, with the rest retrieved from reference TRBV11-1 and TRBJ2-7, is EAEVAQSPRYKITEKSQAVAFWCDPISGHATLYWYRQILGQGPELLVQFQDESVVDDSQLPKDRFSAERLKGVDSTLKIQPAELGDSAMYLCASSWTNSYEQYFGPGTRLTVT.

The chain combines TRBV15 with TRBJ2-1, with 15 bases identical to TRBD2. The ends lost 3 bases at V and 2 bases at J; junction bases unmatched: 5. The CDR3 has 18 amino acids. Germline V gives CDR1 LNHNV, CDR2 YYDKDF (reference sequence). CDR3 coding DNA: TGTGCCACCAGCAGGGGACTAGCGGGAGGTGACCCCTACAATGAGCAGTTCTTC. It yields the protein CATSRGLAGGDPYNEQFF.

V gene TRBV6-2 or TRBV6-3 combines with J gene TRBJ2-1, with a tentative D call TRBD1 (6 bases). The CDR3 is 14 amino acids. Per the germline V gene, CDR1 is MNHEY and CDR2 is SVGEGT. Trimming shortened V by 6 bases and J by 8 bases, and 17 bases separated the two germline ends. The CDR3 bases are TGTGCCAGCAGCGCACCGGGACAAAGCGATGAGCAGTTCTTC. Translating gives CASSAPGQSDEQFF.

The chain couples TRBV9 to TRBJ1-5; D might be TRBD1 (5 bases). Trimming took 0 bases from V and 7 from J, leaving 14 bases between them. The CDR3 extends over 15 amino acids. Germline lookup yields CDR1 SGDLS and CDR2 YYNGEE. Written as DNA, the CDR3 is TGTGCCAGCAGCGTAGGTCTCAGGGAAGGCCAGCCCCAGCATTTT. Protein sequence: CASSVGLREGQPQHF.